Shown below are 19 T cell receptor beta chains from a single sample sequenced in a study of CD8 T cells in ankylosing spondylitis. TCRdb processed the 5' RACE reads anew with MiXCR; each CDR3 protein has one entry. The data hold tens of thousands of distinct CDR3 sequences, with 9.5% to 11% observed a single time. Material: blood, either unsorted or a sorted T cell fraction (not recorded which). These receptors were obtained from a male donor with ankylosing spondylitis or in good health (not recorded which).

This clonotype appeared a few times. The chain links TRBV12-3 or TRBV12-4 to TRBJ1-1, with D possibly being TRBD1 (5 bases). The CDR3 runs to 14 residues. V was pared by 6 bases and J by 3 bases, with 14 bases between. In nucleotides, the CDR3 is TGTGCCAGCAGCAAGAGCGGGGGGGACACTGAAGCTTTCTTT. It encodes CASSKSGGDTEAFF.

This clonotype was seen a handful of times. V gene TRBV19 combines with J gene TRBJ1-5; D not resolved. This CDR3 spans 13 amino acids. V lost 3 bases and J lost 0, with 3 bases in between. Germline V lookup: CDR1 LNHDA, CDR2 SQIVND (reference sequence). The CDR3 sequence: CASSMNSNQPQHF. The CDR3 region has the DNA TGTGCCAGTAGTATGAATAGCAATCAGCCCCAGCATTTT.

Many counts were recorded for this clonotype. CDR3 sequence: CASSLFLVPTTGSDQPQHF. The CDR3 region has the DNA TGTGCCAGCAGCTTATTCTTAGTCCCGACGACGGGTAGTGATCAGCCCCAGCATTTT. The chain uses TRBV7-8 and TRBJ1-5; D is undetermined. Trimming left V 2 bases short and J 5 bases short, with 25 bases between. The CDR3 sequence is 19 residues long. CDR1 SGHVS and CDR2 FQNEAQ come from the germline V gene.

This clonotype has a count of ten or more. The chain employs TRBV5-1 and TRBJ1-5; D gene ambiguous. The ends were cut back, 0 bases at V and 5 bases at J, with 9 bases in the middle. This CDR3 is built from 14 residues. Germline V lookup: CDR1 SGHRS, CDR2 YFSETQ. The CDR3 nucleotides are TGCGCCAGCAGCTTGGAGGCAGGAGATCAGCCCCAGCATTTT. It is translated as CASSLEAGDQPQHF.

This clonotype was found many times. The V call is TRBV11-1, the J call TRBJ2-2, with 9 positions matching TRBD1. Trimming took 2 bases from V and 2 from J; bases not matched to a gene: 6. CDR1 and CDR2 (germline): SGHAT, FQDESV (reference sequence). The length of the CDR3 is 17 residues. CDR3 amino acids: CASSLRGGQGNTGELFF. CDR3 nucleotide sequence: TGTGCCAGCAGCTTAAGAGGGGGACAGGGCAACACCGGGGAGCTGTTTTTT.

The rearrangement joins TRBV6-1 to TRBJ1-2; no reliable D call. Looked up from germline, CDR1 is MNHNS and CDR2 is SASEGT. V lost 4 bases, J lost 5 bases, and 11 bases lay in between. This CDR3 spans 13 amino acids. The chain's CDR3 is CASSGTYEYGYTF. The CDR3 DNA reads TGTGCCAGCAGTGGGACTTATGAATATGGCTACACCTTC.

Ten or more counts support this clonotype. V and J are TRBV20-1 and TRBJ2-1, with D unresolved. V was pared by 1 base and J by 4 bases, with 11 bases between. CDR1 and CDR2 from the germline V gene are DFQATT and SNEGSKA (reference sequence). The CDR3 length is 14 residues. CDR3 in DNA: TGCAGTGCTAGAGGAGGAACCAAATACAATGAGCAGTTCTTC. This translates into CSARGGTKYNEQFF.

This clonotype was picked up many times. The V call is TRBV29-1, the J call TRBJ2-3; D possibly corresponds to TRBD1 (5 bases). Trimming took 3 bases from V and 1 from J, leaving 8 bases between them. Germline V gene lookup returns CDR1 SQVTM and CDR2 ANQGSEA. This CDR3 is built from 13 residues. Here the CDR3 reads CSVEEGGTDTQYF. CDR3 bases: TGCAGCGTTGAGGAAGGGGGCACAGATACGCAGTATTTT.

This chain joins TRBV18 and TRBJ2-5, with 8 bases matching TRBD1. CDR1 and CDR2 (germline): KGHSH, LQKENI. The ends lost 2 bases at V and 7 bases at J; junction bases unmatched: 6. This CDR3 is built from 14 residues. CDR3 nucleotides: TGTGCCAGCTCACCAATGGGACAGGTAGCGACCCAGTACTTC. This gives the protein CASSPMGQVATQYF.

At least ten counts were recorded for this clonotype. The chain combines TRBV21-1 with TRBJ2-7; the DNA was not compared with TRBD2, the D call given in the table. TRBV21-1 is annotated as a pseudogene. This CDR3 is 13 amino acids long. The CDR3 nucleotides read TGTGCCAGCAGCAAAGAGGGCAGAAGCGAGCAGTACTTC. The encoded protein is CASSKEGRSEQYF.

The J gene is TRBJ1-5, the V gene TRBV7-2; perhaps TRBD1 as D (5 bases). The V and J ends lost 5 bases and 6 bases respectively, with 20 bases between them. CDR1 SGHTA and CDR2 FQGNSA come from the germline V gene. The CDR3 is 16 amino acids. CDR3 sequence: CASSLPVPGGTQPQHF. The CDR3 DNA follows: TGTGCCAGCAGCCTACCTGTTCCGGGAGGGACTCAGCCCCAGCATTTT.

This clonotype occurred many times. V gene TRBV5-1 combines with J gene TRBJ2-3; 7 bases match TRBD1. CDR1 is SGHRS and CDR2 is YFSETQ in the germline V gene. The CDR3 has 15 residues. V shed 0 bases, J shed 2 bases, and the junction held 3 bases outside the gene matches. CDR3 residues: CASSLGTGPTDTQYF. The CDR3 nucleotides are TGCGCCAGCAGCTTGGGGACAGGTCCCACAGATACGCAGTATTTT.

This clonotype was observed at least ten times. The chain is built from TRBV3-1 and TRBJ2-1, with D perhaps matching TRBD1 (6 bases). There are 14 residues in the CDR3. Per germline, CDR1 LGHDT and CDR2 YNNKEL (reference sequence). V lost 3 bases and J 3 bases, leaving 9 bases between the germline ends. The CDR3 region has the DNA TGTGCCAGCAGCCAGGTGACAGGCTACAATGAGCAGTTCTTC. Amino acids: CASSQVTGYNEQFF.

In its sample, this clonotype is medium-sized. The chain employs TRBV29-1 and TRBJ1-3; D gene unclear. CDR1 and CDR2 from the germline V gene are SQVTM and ANQGSEA. The V end lost 3 bases, the J end lost 0 bases, and 18 bases lay between the germline ends. The CDR3 extends over 17 amino acids. CDR3 DNA sequence: TGCAGCGTTGAGGCGCCAGTGGGCAGAGACTCTGGAAACACCATATATTTT. Translated, it gives CSVEAPVGRDSGNTIYF. The complete variable domain, with remaining parts taken from reference TRBV29-1 and TRBJ1-3, reads SAVISQKPSRDICQRGTSLTIQCQVDSQVTMMFWYRQQPGQSLTLIATANQGSEATYESGFVIDKFPISRPNLTFSTLTVSNMSPEDSSIYLCSVEAPVGRDSGNTIYFGEGSWLTVV.

This clonotype appeared a few times. The V call is TRBV3-1, the J call TRBJ1-1; D unresolved. Trimming left V 0 bases short and J 1 base short, with 3 bases between. Germline loops: CDR1 LGHDT, CDR2 YNNKEL (reference sequence). CDR3 size: 13 residues. In DNA, the CDR3 is TGTGCCAGCAGCCAAGACCGGAACACTGAAGCTTTCTTT. Protein sequence: CASSQDRNTEAFF.

This sequence joins TRBV7-6 and TRBJ1-1, with a weak D call TRBD1 (5 bases). The CDR3 spans 13 residues. Germline CDR1 is SGHVS and CDR2 is FNYEAQ. Trimming removed 4 bases from V and 10 bases from J, with 16 bases in between. CDR3 in DNA: TGTGCCAGCAGCTCACCTGGGGAAAGGGGAGCTTTCTTT. Translating gives CASSSPGERGAFF.

There are many counts of this clonotype. This chain links TRBV5-1 with TRBJ2-5, with 7 bases matching TRBD1. CDR1 is SGHRS and CDR2 is YFSETQ in the germline V gene. The CDR3 has 13 amino acids. The ends lost 3 bases at V and 5 bases at J; junction bases unmatched: 4. The CDR3 sequence is CASSSGQAETQYF. The CDR3 DNA is TGCGCCAGCAGCTCCGGACAGGCGGAGACCCAGTACTTC.

This clonotype was found many times. The junction shows a germline mismatch at one end, possibly a read error. The V call is TRBV6-4, the J call TRBJ1-4, with D possibly matching TRBD1 (5 bases). The CDR3 is 15 amino acids. CDR1 and CDR2 from the germline V gene are MRHNA and SNTAGT. Here the CDR3 DNA reads TGTGCCAGCAGCGACTTGGGACGACGGTGGGAAAAACTGTTTTTT. Translating it yields CASSDLGRRWEKLFF.

This clonotype was seen ten or more times. The chain is built from TRBV12-3 or TRBV12-4 and TRBJ2-7; 8 nucleotides align to TRBD1. CDR3 size: 14 residues. V lost 2 bases, J lost 5 bases, and 5 bases stayed unmatched. The CDR3, as DNA: TGTGCCAGCAGTTTAACAGGGGGTTCCAACGAGCAGTACTTC. It specifies CASSLTGGSNEQYF.